These 16 T cell receptor beta chains were all obtained from the same sample, sequenced in a study of CD8 T cells in Susac syndrome. The RNA input was about 0.5 to 1 ug, and it was reverse transcribed with random hexamers. Via MiXCR, TCRdb re-called the immunoSEQ multiplex PCR reads, giving one row per CDR3 protein. In the table there are some 99,000 distinct CDR3 sequences, roughly 94% of which are singletons. The specimen sequenced was CD4+ T cells from PBMCs. The origin of the receptors is a human donor with Susac syndrome.

The V and J genes are TRBV20-1 and TRBJ2-7; D is tentatively TRBD1 or TRBD2 (6 bases each). Germline V gives CDR1 DFQATT, CDR2 SNEGSKA (reference sequence). This CDR3 region has 15 residues. Trimming cost V 3 bases and J 1 base, with 16 bases left between them. Here the CDR3 reads CSASVGGRASYEQYF. The CDR3 DNA follows: TGCAGTGCTAGTGTGGGGGGCAGGGCTTCCTACGAGCAGTACTTC.

V and J are TRBV5-4 and TRBJ2-7; D is unresolved. Germline CDR1 is SGHNT and CDR2 is YYREEE (reference sequence). The CDR3 loop spans 16 amino acids. Trimming shortened V by 0 bases and J by 1 base, and 14 bases separated the two germline ends. The CDR3 region is CASSLAKAAASYEQYF. For the CDR3, the DNA is TGTGCCAGCAGCTTGGCCAAGGCGGCGGCTTCCTACGAGCAGTACTTC.

This clonotype is a singleton in its sample. The chain combines TRBV13 with TRBJ2-3; tentative D call: TRBD2 (7 bases). Trimming cost V 1 base and J 0 bases, with 11 bases left between them. This CDR3 is built from 16 residues. Per the germline V gene, CDR1 is PRHDT and CDR2 is FYEKMQ (reference sequence). This chain's CDR3 is CASSLVTGGSTDTQYF. CDR3 coding DNA: TGTGCCAGCAGCTTAGTGACGGGGGGCAGCACAGATACGCAGTATTTT.

The chain links TRBV30 to TRBJ2-1; 10 nucleotides agree with TRBD2. The CDR3 has 17 residues. The ends lost 0 bases at V and 7 bases at J; junction bases unmatched: 12. Germline-derived CDR1 and CDR2 are GTSNPN and SVGIG (reference sequence). The CDR3 region is CAWSVAFGGTSVNEQFF. The CDR3 DNA reads as TGTGCCTGGAGTGTAGCCTTCGGAGGGACTAGCGTGAATGAGCAGTTCTTC. Combining the CDR3 with reference TRBV30 and TRBJ2-1 gives the whole variable domain SQTIHQWPATLVQPVGSPLSLECTVEGTSNPNLYWYRQAAGRGLQLLFYSVGIGQISSEVPQNLSASRPQDRQFILSSKKLLLSDSGFYLCAWSVAFGGTSVNEQFFGPGTRLTVL.

The chain combines TRBV5-1 with TRBJ2-7; 8 bases line up with TRBD2. The V gene end was trimmed by 3 bases and the J gene end by 6 bases; junction bases not matched to a gene: 8. The CDR3 loop spans 14 amino acids. CDR1 is SGHRS and CDR2 is YFSETQ in the germline V gene. The CDR3 here is CASSSGSGGGEQYF. The DNA of the CDR3 is TGCGCCAGCAGCTCGGGGAGCGGGGGAGGCGAGCAGTACTTC.

This chain links TRBV5-1 with TRBJ2-5, with D possibly TRBD1 on 6 matching bases. V was shortened by 3 bases and J by 1 base, with 7 bases between the two germline ends. This CDR3 has 13 amino acids. Germline CDR1 and CDR2: SGHRS and YFSETQ. The CDR3 loop reads CASSWDIQETQYF. As DNA, the CDR3 is TGCGCCAGCAGCTGGGACATCCAAGAGACCCAGTACTTC.

This chain links TRBV29-1 with TRBJ1-4; D not certain. Germline V gene sequence: CDR1 SQVTM, CDR2 ANQGSEA. The CDR3 is made up of 15 amino acids. V lost 0 bases and J 7 bases, leaving 15 bases between the germline ends. The CDR3 DNA follows: TGCAGCGTTGAAGAATACAGCGAGGCAGGTGAAAAACTGTTTTTT. Amino acids: CSVEEYSEAGEKLFF.

The chain uses TRBV9 and TRBJ1-3; D gene ambiguous. The CDR3 length is 14 residues. CDR1 is SGDLS, CDR2 YYNGEE, per germline. Trimming stripped 1 base from V and 0 bases from J, with 5 bases between. CDR3 residues: CASSVIDSGNTIYF. DNA of the CDR3: TGTGCCAGCAGCGTAATAGACTCTGGAAACACCATATATTTT.

This chain connects TRBV7-9 to TRBJ2-1; 8 bases align to TRBD1. CDR1 and CDR2 (germline): SEHNR, FQNEAQ (reference sequence). The J segment lost 4 bases and the V segment lost 5 bases, leaving 4 bases of the junction unmatched. CDR3 length: 14 residues. CDR3 sequence reads: CASSHRGSYNEQFF. CDR3 DNA: TGTGCCAGCAGCCACAGGGGGTCTTACAATGAGCAGTTCTTC.

The chain is built from TRBV20-1 and TRBJ2-1; D call uncertain. The V gene lost 5 bases and the J gene lost 0 bases, with 14 bases spanning the gap. The germline V gene has CDR1 DFQATT and CDR2 SNEGSKA (reference sequence). This CDR3 spans 15 amino acids. CDR3 sequence (DNA): TGCAGTGCTCCCGAGCTTCGTAGCTCCTACAATGAGCAGTTCTTC. This encodes CSAPELRSSYNEQFF.

The chain recombines TRBV7-2 with TRBJ2-7; TRBD1 matches at 12 bases. The CDR3 is 17 residues long. The ends lost 3 bases at V and 2 bases at J; junction bases unmatched: 8. Germline V gene lookup returns CDR1 SGHTA and CDR2 FQGNSA. For the CDR3, the DNA is TGTGCCAGCAGCTTCGGGACAGGGGGCGGGCTCCCCTACGAGCAGTACTTC. It codes for CASSFGTGGGLPYEQYF.

The chain uses TRBV12-3 or TRBV12-4 and TRBJ1-5, with 9 bases lining up with TRBD1. With 3 bases clipped from V and 0 bases from J, the junction kept 6 bases outside the gene matches. There are 17 residues in the CDR3. CDR3 bases: TGTGCCAGCAGTTTGGGACAGGGCAGGAGTAGCAATCAGCCCCAGCATTTT. Its protein is CASSLGQGRSSNQPQHF.

This chain links TRBV9 with TRBJ2-2; D may correspond to TRBD1 or TRBD2 (5 bases each). Trimming removed 0 bases at V and 7 bases at J, with 13 bases between. This CDR3 is built from 15 residues. Germline V gene data show CDR1 as SGDLS and CDR2 as YYNGEE. The CDR3 loop is CASSVAEGAGGELFF. In DNA, the CDR3 is TGTGCCAGCAGCGTAGCTGAAGGGGCGGGCGGGGAGCTGTTTTTT. Full variable domain (remainder filled in from reference TRBV9 and TRBJ2-2): DSGVTQTPKHLITATGQRVTLRCSPRSGDLSVYWYQQSLDQGLQFLIQYYNGEERAKGNILERFSAQQFPDLHSELNLSSLELGDSALYFCASSVAEGAGGELFFGEGSRLTVL.

The chain is built from TRBV27 and TRBJ2-7, with a tentative D call TRBD2 (6 bases). CDR3 length: 14 amino acids. The germline gives CDR1 MNHEY, CDR2 SMNVEV (reference sequence). V was pared by 5 bases and J by 9 bases, with 20 bases between. The CDR3 reads CASSTLGSGASQYF. In DNA form, the CDR3 reads TGTGCCAGCAGTACCCTAGGTAGCGGCGCTTCGCAGTACTTC.

The chain links TRBV10-3 to TRBJ1-1; 7 bases agree with TRBD1. The CDR3 totals 17 residues. From germline, CDR1 is ENHRY and CDR2 SYGVKD. With 2 bases clipped from V and 1 base from J, the junction kept 10 bases outside the gene matches. This CDR3 reads CAISETHPTGPNTEAFF. The CDR3 nucleotides read TGTGCCATCAGTGAGACCCACCCGACAGGGCCGAACACTGAAGCTTTCTTT.

The V gene is TRBV7-9, the J gene TRBJ2-1, with a weak D call TRBD1 (5 bases). Germline V gene lookup returns CDR1 SEHNR and CDR2 FQNEAQ (reference sequence). This CDR3 region has 13 residues. V lost 3 bases, J lost 4 bases, and 7 bases lay in between. In DNA form, the CDR3 reads TGTGCCAGCAGCTTTCGACAGTACAATGAGCAGTTCTTC. Amino acids: CASSFRQYNEQFF.